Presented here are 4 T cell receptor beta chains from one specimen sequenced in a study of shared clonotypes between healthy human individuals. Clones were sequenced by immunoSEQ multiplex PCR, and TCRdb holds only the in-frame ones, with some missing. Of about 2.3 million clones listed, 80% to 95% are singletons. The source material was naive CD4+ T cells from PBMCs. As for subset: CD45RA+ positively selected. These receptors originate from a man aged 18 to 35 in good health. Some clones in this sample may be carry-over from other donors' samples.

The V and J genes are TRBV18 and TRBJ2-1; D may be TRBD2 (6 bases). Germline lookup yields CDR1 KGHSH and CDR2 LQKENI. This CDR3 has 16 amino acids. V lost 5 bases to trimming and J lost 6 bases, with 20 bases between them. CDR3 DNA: TGTGCCAGCTCAATACCGGGACTCCGAGCGCCCAATGAGCAGTTCTTC. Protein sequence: CASSIPGLRAPNEQFF.

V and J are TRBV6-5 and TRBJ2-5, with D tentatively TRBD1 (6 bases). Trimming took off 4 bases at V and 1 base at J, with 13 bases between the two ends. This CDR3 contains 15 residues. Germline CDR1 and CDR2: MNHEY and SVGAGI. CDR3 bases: TGTGCCAGCAGTTCCCAGGGGATCGTCCAAGAGACCCAGTACTTC. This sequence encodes CASSSQGIVQETQYF.

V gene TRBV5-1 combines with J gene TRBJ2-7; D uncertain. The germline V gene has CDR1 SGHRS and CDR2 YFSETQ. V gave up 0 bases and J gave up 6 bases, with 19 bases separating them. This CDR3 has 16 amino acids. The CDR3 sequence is CASSLGLSTLAAEQYF. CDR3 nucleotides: TGCGCCAGCAGCTTGGGCCTCTCTACTCTCGCCGCCGAGCAGTACTTC. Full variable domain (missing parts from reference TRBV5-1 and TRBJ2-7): KAGVTQTPRYLIKTRGQQVTLSCSPISGHRSVSWYQQTPGQGLQFLFEYFSETQRNKGNFPGRFSGRQFSNSRSEMNVSTLELGDSALYLCASSLGLSTLAAEQYFGPGTRLTVT.

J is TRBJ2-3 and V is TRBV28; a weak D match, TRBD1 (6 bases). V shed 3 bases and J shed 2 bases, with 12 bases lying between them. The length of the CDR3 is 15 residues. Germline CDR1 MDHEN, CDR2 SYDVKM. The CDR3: CASSFRQENTDTQYF. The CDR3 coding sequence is TGTGCCAGCAGTTTTCGACAGGAGAACACAGATACGCAGTATTTT.